This T cell receptor beta chain is from a study of regulatory T cells in long-lasting Graves disease. Researchers made TCR beta libraries by using iRepertoire HTBI primers and running Arm-PCR on CDR3 regions. TCRdb itself ran the multiplex PCR reads through MiXCR, one entry per CDR3 protein. The table lists about 460,000 distinct CDR3 sequences, approximately 14% of them singletons. This CDR3 is 16 amino acids long. Germline loops: CDR1 MNHEY, CDR2 SVGAGI. After removal of 4 bases from V and 8 bases from J, the junction contained 15 bases not matched to a gene. Described time point: newly diagnosed GD, antithyroid drugs for less than 3 months. PBMC-extracted RNA yielded the TCR library. In this cohort, patients came from an endocrinology department located in Xi'an, China. The sample was also reused in another study, on T cells in Graves' hyperthyroidism and ophthalmopathy.

This sequence was found in a woman between 45 and 65 years old with Graves disease. The J gene is TRBJ1-2, the V gene TRBV6-5, with TRBD1 matching over 8 bases. The material was peripheral blood mononuclear cells (PBMCs), obtained at new diagnosis, from a patient treated with antithyroid drugs. The CDR3 region is CASSSPSGQGLGGYTF. In nucleotides, the CDR3 is TGTGCCAGCAGTTCACCGAGTGGACAGGGTCTAGGCGGCTACACCTTC.